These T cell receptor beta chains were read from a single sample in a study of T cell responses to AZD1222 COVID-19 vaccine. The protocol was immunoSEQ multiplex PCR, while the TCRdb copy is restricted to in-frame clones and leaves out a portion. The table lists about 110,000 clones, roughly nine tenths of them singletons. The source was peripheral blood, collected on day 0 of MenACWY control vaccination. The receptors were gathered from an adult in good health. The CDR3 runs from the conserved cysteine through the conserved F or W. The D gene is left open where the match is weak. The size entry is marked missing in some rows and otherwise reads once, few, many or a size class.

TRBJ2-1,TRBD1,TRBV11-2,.,TGTGCCAGCACCCGGACAGGGGAAAGCGAGCAGTTCTTC,CASTRTGESEQFF
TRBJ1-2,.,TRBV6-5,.,TGTGCCAGCAGTTACTCTCGGACAGCCGGAGGATATGGCTACACCTTC,CASSYSRTAGGYGYTF
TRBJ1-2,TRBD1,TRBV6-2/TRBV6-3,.,TGTGCCAGCAGTACCCAACCAGGGGGCTATGGCTACACCTTC,CASSTQPGGYGYTF
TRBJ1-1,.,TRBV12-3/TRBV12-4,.,TGTGCCAGCAGTTTGCGAGGTTCCACTGAAGCTTTCTTT,CASSLRGSTEAFF
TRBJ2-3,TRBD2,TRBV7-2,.,TGTGCCAGCAGCTTAGGGACTAGTGGGGATACGCAGTATTTT,CASSLGTSGDTQYF
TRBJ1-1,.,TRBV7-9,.,TGTGCCAGCAGCTTAGACACGGGGAGTAACACTGAAGCTTTCTTT,CASSLDTGSNTEAFF
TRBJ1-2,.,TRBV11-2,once,TGTGCCAGCAGCTTAGTTCTTTTAGGCGCCGGAGGCTACACCTTC,CASSLVLLGAGGYTF
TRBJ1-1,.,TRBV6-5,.,TGTGCCAGCAGGGTGATACAGGGCGTGAACACTGAAGCTTTCTTT,CASRVIQGVNTEAFF
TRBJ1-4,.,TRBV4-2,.,TGTGCCAGCAGGGCCGACGTAAAAGGGGATAATGAAAAACTGTTTTTT,CASRADVKGDNEKLFF
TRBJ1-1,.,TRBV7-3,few,TGTGCCAGCAGACCGTCTAAGGGGCAGGAGGAGGACACTGAAGCTTTCTTT,CASRPSKGQEEDTEAFF
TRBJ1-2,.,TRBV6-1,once,TGTGCCAGCAGTGAGCTAGGAACATCTGGTGGCTACACCTTC,CASSELGTSGGYTF
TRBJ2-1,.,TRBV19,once,TGTGCCAGTAGTTTAGCTGTGGCCTACAATGAGCAGTTCTTC,CASSLAVAYNEQFF
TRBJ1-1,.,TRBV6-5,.,TGTGCCAGCAGTTACTCGGTGGACGCCTCCACTGAAGCTTTCTTT,CASSYSVDASTEAFF
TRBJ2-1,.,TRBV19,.,TGTGCCACCCAGAGGGGGGGGTCCTACAATGAGCAGTTCTTC,CATQRGGSYNEQFF
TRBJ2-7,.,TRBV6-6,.,TGTGCCAGCAGTGTGACACTAATCTACGAGCAGTACTTC,CASSVTLIYEQYF
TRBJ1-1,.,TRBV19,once,TGTGCCAGTAGTATTCGCGGGGGCAGAGGGGATGAAGCTTTCTTT,CASSIRGGRGDEAFF
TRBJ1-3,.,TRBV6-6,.,TGTGCCAGCAGTTCGCAAGTCCCTTCTGGAAACACCATATATTTT,CASSSQVPSGNTIYF
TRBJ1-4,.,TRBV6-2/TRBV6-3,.,TGTGCCAGCAGTTATGAGTCGGGTTCGGAGAAAAATGAAAAACTGTTTTTT,CASSYESGSEKNEKLFF
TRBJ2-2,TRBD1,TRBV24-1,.,TGTGCCACCAGTGATTTTAGACAGGGAAACACCGGGGAGCTGTTTTTT,CATSDFRQGNTGELFF
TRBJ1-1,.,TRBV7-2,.,TGTGCCAGCAGCTTAGGTTGGAGGGGGGGAGGGAACACTGAAGCTTTCTTT,CASSLGWRGGGNTEAFF
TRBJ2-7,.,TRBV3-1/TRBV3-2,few,TGTGCCAGCAGCCTTGGACTGATTACCTCCTACGAGCAGTACTTC,CASSLGLITSYEQYF
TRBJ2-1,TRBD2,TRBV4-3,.,TGCGCCAGCAGCCAAGAAGCCAGACTAGCGGGCCATTACAATGAGCAGTTCTTC,CASSQEARLAGHYNEQFF
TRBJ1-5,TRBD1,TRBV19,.,TGTGCCAGTAGTGGGACAGGGAATCAGCCCCAGCATTTT,CASSGTGNQPQHF
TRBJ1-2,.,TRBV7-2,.,TGTGCCAGCAGCCGGGCGTCCCCCCTCTATGGCTACACCTTC,CASSRASPLYGYTF
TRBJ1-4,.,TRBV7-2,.,TGTGCCAGCAGCTCCCGGGAGGGTGAAAAACTGTTTTTT,CASSSREGEKLFF
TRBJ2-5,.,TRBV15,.,TGTGCCACCAGCAAGGGGCAGGCGAACCTTGCAGAGACCCAGTACTTC,CATSKGQANLAETQYF
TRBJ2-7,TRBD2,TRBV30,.,TGTGCCTGGAGTGGACTAGCGGGGAGCTCCTACGAGCAGTACTTC,CAWSGLAGSSYEQYF
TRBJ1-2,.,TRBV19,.,TGTGCCAGTAGTTCCGGGACGGCCAACTATGGCTACACCTTC,CASSSGTANYGYTF
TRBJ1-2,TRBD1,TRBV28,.,TGTGCCAGCTACAGGGGGGTCGGCTATGGCTACACCTTC,CASYRGVGYGYTF
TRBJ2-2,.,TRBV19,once,TGTGCCAGTAGTGCAAAGTTGGGCACCGGGGAGCTGTTTTTT,CASSAKLGTGELFF
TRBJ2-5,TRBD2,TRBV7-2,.,TGTGCCAGCAGCTCCCAGCGGGGGGCCCAAGAGACCCAGTACTTC,CASSSQRGAQETQYF
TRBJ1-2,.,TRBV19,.,TGTGCCAGTAGTGGGGACCTAAACTATGGCTACACCTTC,CASSGDLNYGYTF
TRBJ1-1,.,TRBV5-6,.,TGTGCCAGCAGCTCCATCCACACGAACCCTGAAGCTTTCTTT,CASSSIHTNPEAFF
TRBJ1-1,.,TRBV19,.,TGTGCCAGTAGTATAGGGCAGTCTGCCTTCAAAACTTTCTTT,CASSIGQSAFKTFF
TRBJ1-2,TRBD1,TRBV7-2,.,TGTGCCAGCAGCATCACGACAGGGAACTATGGCTACACCTTC,CASSITTGNYGYTF
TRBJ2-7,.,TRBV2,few,TGTGCCAGCAGTCGGGACCGCTCCTACGAGCAGTACTTC,CASSRDRSYEQYF
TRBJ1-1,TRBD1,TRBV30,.,TGTGCCTGGAAGATTCCGGACAGGGAGGGCACTGAAGCTTTCTTT,CAWKIPDREGTEAFF
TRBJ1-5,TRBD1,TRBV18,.,TGTGCCAGCTCACTTCCGTCCAGGGGGAACCAGCCCCAGCATTTT,CASSLPSRGNQPQHF
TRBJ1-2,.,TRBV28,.,TGTGCCAGCAGTTTAGGTGCTCTGGATGGTGGGGGCTACACCTTC,CASSLGALDGGGYTF
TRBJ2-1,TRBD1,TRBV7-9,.,TGTGCCAGCAGCCCCACCCCCCCCCGGGACAGGGCTCTGTACAATGAGCAGTTCTTC,CASSPTPPRDRALYNEQFF